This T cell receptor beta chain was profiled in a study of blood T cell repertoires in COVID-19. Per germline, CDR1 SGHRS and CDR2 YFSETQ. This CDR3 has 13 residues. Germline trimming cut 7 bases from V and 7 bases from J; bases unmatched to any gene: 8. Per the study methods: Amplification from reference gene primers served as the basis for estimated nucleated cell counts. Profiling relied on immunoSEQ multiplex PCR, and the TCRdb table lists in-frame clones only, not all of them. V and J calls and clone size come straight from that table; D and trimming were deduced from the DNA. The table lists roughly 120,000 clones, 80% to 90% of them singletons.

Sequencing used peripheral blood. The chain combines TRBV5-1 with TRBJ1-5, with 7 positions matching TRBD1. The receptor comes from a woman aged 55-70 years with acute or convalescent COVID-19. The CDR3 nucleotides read TGCGCCAGCCGCCGGGACAGCGAACAGCCCCAGCATTTT. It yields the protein CASRRDSEQPQHF.